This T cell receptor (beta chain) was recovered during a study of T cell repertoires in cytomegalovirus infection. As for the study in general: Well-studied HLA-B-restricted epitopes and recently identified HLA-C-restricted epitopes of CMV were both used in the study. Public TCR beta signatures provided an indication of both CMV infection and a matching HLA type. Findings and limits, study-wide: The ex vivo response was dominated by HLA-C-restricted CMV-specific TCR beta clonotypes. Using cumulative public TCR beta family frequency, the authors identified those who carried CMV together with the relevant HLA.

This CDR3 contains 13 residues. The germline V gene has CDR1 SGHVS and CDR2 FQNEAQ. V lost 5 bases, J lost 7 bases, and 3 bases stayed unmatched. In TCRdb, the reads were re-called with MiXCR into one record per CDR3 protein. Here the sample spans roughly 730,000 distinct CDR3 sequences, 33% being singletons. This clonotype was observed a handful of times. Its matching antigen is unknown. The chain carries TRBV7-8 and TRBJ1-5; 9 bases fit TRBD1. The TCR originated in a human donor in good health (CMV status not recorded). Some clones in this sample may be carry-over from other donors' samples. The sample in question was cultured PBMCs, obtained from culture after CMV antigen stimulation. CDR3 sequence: CASSMTGGQPQHF. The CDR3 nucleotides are TGTGCCAGCAGCATGACAGGGGGACAGCCCCAGCATTTT.